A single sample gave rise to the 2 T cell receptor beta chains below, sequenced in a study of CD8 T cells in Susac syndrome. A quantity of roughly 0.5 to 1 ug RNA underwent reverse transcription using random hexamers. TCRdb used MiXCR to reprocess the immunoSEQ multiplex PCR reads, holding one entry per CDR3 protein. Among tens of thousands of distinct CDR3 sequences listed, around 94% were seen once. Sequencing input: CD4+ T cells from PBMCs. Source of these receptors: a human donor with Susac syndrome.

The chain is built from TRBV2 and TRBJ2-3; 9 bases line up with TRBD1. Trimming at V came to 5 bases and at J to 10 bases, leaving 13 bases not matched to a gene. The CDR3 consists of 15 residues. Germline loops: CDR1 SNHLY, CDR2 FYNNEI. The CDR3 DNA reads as TGTGCCAGCAGTTTTCCGGGGACAGGGTCGGGTGCGCAGTATTTT. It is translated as CASSFPGTGSGAQYF.

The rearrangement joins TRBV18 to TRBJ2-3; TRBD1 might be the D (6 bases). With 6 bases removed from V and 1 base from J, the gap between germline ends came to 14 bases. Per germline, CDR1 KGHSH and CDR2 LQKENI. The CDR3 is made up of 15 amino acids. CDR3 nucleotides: TGTGCCAGCTCCGACAGATCAGGGGGCACAGATACGCAGTATTTT. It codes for CASSDRSGGTDTQYF.